This is a list of T cell receptor beta chains from one sample in a study of cytomegalovirus exposure and HLA in healthy donors. Clones were sequenced by immunoSEQ multiplex PCR, and TCRdb holds only the in-frame ones, with some missing. The ten most abundant clones cover 0.9% to 1.4% of a sample with 200,000 to 250,000 clones. The sample taken for sequencing was PBMCs. All receptors come from a girl aged 2-15 years in good health and CMV-seropositive. Both conserved end residues are part of each CDR3. Fields, in order: V gene, J gene, D gene, CDR3 protein, CDR3 DNA. D genes are given only for firm matches.

V gene: TRBV30; J gene: TRBJ1-2; D gene: -; CDR3 protein: CAWTPGLIGGYGYTF; CDR3 DNA: TGTGCCTGGACGCCGGGCCTCATCGGGGGCTATGGCTACACCTTC
V gene: TRBV18; J gene: TRBJ2-2; D gene: TRBD1; CDR3 protein: CASSPLGQGAYTGELFF; CDR3 DNA: TGTGCCAGCTCACCACTTGGACAGGGGGCCTACACCGGGGAGCTGTTTTTT
V gene: TRBV10-2; J gene: TRBJ2-7; D gene: TRBD2; CDR3 protein: CASSESLTSGSYEQYF; CDR3 DNA: TGCGCCAGCAGTGAGTCCTTGACTAGCGGGAGTTACGAGCAGTACTTC
V gene: TRBV29-1; J gene: TRBJ1-1; D gene: TRBD1; CDR3 protein: CSARTGGNTEAFF; CDR3 DNA: TGCAGCGCACGGACAGGGGGCAACACTGAAGCTTTCTTT
V gene: TRBV7-2; J gene: TRBJ2-1; D gene: TRBD2; CDR3 protein: CASSAPRGTSSNEQFF; CDR3 DNA: TGTGCCAGCAGCGCCCCCCGCGGGACTAGTAGCAATGAGCAGTTCTTC
V gene: TRBV10-3; J gene: TRBJ2-5; D gene: TRBD1; CDR3 protein: CAISESTGGETQYF; CDR3 DNA: TGTGCCATCAGTGAGTCTACAGGGGGAGAGACCCAGTACTTC
V gene: TRBV29-1; J gene: TRBJ1-2; D gene: -; CDR3 protein: CSVWDGAGDGTPYGYTF; CDR3 DNA: TGCAGCGTTTGGGACGGGGCCGGGGACGGGACACCCTATGGCTACACCTTC
V gene: TRBV28; J gene: TRBJ1-5; D gene: -; CDR3 protein: CASSLPGGHGDQPQHF; CDR3 DNA: TGTGCCAGCAGTCTGCCTGGGGGACACGGAGATCAGCCCCAGCATTTT
V gene: TRBV7-3; J gene: TRBJ1-2; D gene: -; CDR3 protein: CASSLMGTSNYGYTF; CDR3 DNA: TGTGCCAGCAGCTTAATGGGGACATCTAACTATGGCTACACCTTC
V gene: TRBV28; J gene: TRBJ2-7; D gene: -; CDR3 protein: CASSLSRYEQYF; CDR3 DNA: TGTGCCAGCAGTTTATCCCGCTACGAGCAGTACTTC
V gene: TRBV14; J gene: TRBJ2-2; D gene: -; CDR3 protein: CASSHAGLAFGELFF; CDR3 DNA: TGTGCCAGCAGCCATGCGGGACTCGCGTTCGGGGAGCTGTTTTTT
V gene: TRBV28; J gene: TRBJ2-7; D gene: -; CDR3 protein: CASSLTRPLQGESYEQYF; CDR3 DNA: TGTGCCAGCAGTTTAACCCGACCACTACAAGGGGAATCCTACGAGCAGTACTTC
V gene: TRBV30; J gene: TRBJ2-5; D gene: TRBD2; CDR3 protein: CAWVAGHQETQYF; CDR3 DNA: TGTGCCTGGGTAGCGGGTCACCAAGAGACCCAGTACTTC
V gene: TRBV7-2; J gene: TRBJ1-1; D gene: -; CDR3 protein: CASSPRVSTEAFF; CDR3 DNA: TGTGCCAGCAGCCCCAGGGTTAGCACTGAAGCTTTCTTT
V gene: TRBV19; J gene: TRBJ2-5; D gene: -; CDR3 protein: CASRRQNQETQYF; CDR3 DNA: TGTGCCAGTAGGCGACAGAATCAAGAGACCCAGTACTTC
V gene: TRBV7-9; J gene: TRBJ1-3; D gene: -; CDR3 protein: CASSLVGNPRGRNTIYF; CDR3 DNA: TGTGCCAGCAGCTTAGTGGGCAACCCCAGGGGCAGAAACACCATATATTTT
V gene: TRBV5-1; J gene: TRBJ1-3; D gene: -; CDR3 protein: CASSYERGRQSGNTIYF; CDR3 DNA: TGCGCCAGCAGCTATGAGCGGGGGCGACAGTCTGGAAACACCATATATTTT
V gene: TRBV6-1; J gene: TRBJ1-1; D gene: -; CDR3 protein: CASSPRQNRDTEAFF; CDR3 DNA: TGTGCCAGCAGTCCCCGACAAAATAGAGACACTGAAGCTTTCTTT
V gene: TRBV7-2; J gene: TRBJ1-2; D gene: -; CDR3 protein: CASSLDPQGLDGYTF; CDR3 DNA: TGTGCCAGCAGCTTAGACCCTCAGGGTTTGGATGGCTACACCTTC
V gene: TRBV28; J gene: TRBJ1-1; D gene: -; CDR3 protein: CASSTPGAGFTEAFF; CDR3 DNA: TGTGCCAGCAGTACCCCAGGGGCTGGGTTCACTGAAGCTTTCTTT
V gene: TRBV5-8; J gene: TRBJ1-2; D gene: -; CDR3 protein: CASSLTPQGYGYTF; CDR3 DNA: TGTGCCAGCAGCTTGACCCCTCAGGGCTATGGCTACACCTTC
V gene: TRBV7-2; J gene: TRBJ2-1; D gene: TRBD2; CDR3 protein: CASSYWGGVWNEQFF; CDR3 DNA: TGTGCCAGCAGCTATTGGGGGGGGGTATGGAATGAGCAGTTCTTC
V gene: TRBV27; J gene: TRBJ2-7; D gene: -; CDR3 protein: CASSFRAGLSYEQYF; CDR3 DNA: TGTGCCAGCAGTTTTCGGGCGGGACTTTCATACGAGCAGTACTTC
V gene: TRBV28; J gene: TRBJ1-1; D gene: -; CDR3 protein: CASTNQAEAFF; CDR3 DNA: TGTGCCAGCACCAACCAGGCGGAAGCTTTCTTT